Shown below are 10 T cell receptor beta chains from a single sample sequenced in a study of OX40 agonist ivuxolimab in advanced cancers. Generated by immunoSEQ multiplex PCR, the TCRdb table keeps only in-frame clones and is missing some. The sample lists approximately 80,000 clones, 89% seen once, with around 0.19% in the top ten. The source material was CD4+ or CD8+ T cells sorted from blood, sampled in a trial of the OX40 agonist ivuxolimab. The source is an adult with an advanced solid tumor such as melanoma, head and neck, liver or kidney cancer.

The rearrangement joins TRBV28 to TRBJ1-3; D is uncertain. The CDR3 contains 15 residues. Germline lookup yields CDR1 MDHEN and CDR2 SYDVKM. V dropped 6 bases and J dropped 0 bases, with 12 bases sitting between them. The CDR3 DNA sequence: TGTGCCAGCAGCCGTGTTGGGAGCTCTGGAAACACCATATATTTT. Translated, it gives CASSRVGSSGNTIYF.

The rearrangement joins TRBV11-3 to TRBJ2-7; 9 nucleotides match TRBD2. This CDR3 has 13 amino acids. Unmatched junction bases numbered 1, after V lost 4 bases and J lost 3 bases. In germline, CDR1 is SGHNT, CDR2 YENEEA. This CDR3 is CASSSTSGYEQYF. CDR3 DNA sequence: TGTGCCAGCAGCTCGACTAGCGGCTACGAGCAGTACTTC.

The rearrangement joins TRBV7-2 to TRBJ2-3; weak D call: TRBD1 (6 bases). CDR1 SGHTA and CDR2 FQGNSA come from the germline V gene. Trimming took off 2 bases at V and 4 bases at J, with 10 bases between the two ends. The CDR3 sequence is 14 residues long. CDR3 sequence (DNA): TGTGCCAGCAGCTTAAGGCAGGGGTCAGATACGCAGTATTTT. Its translation: CASSLRQGSDTQYF.

The chain employs TRBV11-2 and TRBJ1-3, with a weak D call TRBD1 (6 bases). This CDR3 is 18 amino acids long. CDR1 and CDR2 from the germline V gene are SGHAT and FQNNGV. V was trimmed by 5 bases and J by 0 bases, leaving 20 bases between them. CDR3 protein: CASSPRRDNYYSGNTIYF. For the CDR3, the DNA is TGTGCCAGCAGCCCGCGCCGGGACAACTACTACTCTGGAAACACCATATATTTT.

V gene TRBV11-2 combines with J gene TRBJ2-5, with TRBD1 matching over 9 bases. Trimming cost V 5 bases and J 4 bases; bases outside gene matches: 17. Germline V lookup: CDR1 SGHAT, CDR2 FQNNGV. The CDR3 covers 18 residues. The CDR3 DNA reads TGTGCCAGCAGCCTCCACAGGGGGCAAGTCGGGAGGCTAGAGACCCAGTACTTC. Translation: CASSLHRGQVGRLETQYF.

The chain uses TRBV7-8 and TRBJ2-6; the match to TRBD1 covers 10 bases. V lost 3 bases to trimming and J lost 0 bases; unmatched junction nucleotides: 5. The CDR3 covers 18 residues. Germline V gives CDR1 SGHVS, CDR2 FQNEAQ. CDR3 DNA sequence: TGTGCCAGCAGCTTTAGGACAGGGGGTTCCTCTGGGGCCAACGTCCTGACTTTC. It encodes CASSFRTGGSSGANVLTF.

The chain employs TRBV18 and TRBJ1-5, with unresolved D. The CDR3 sequence is 13 residues long. Germline V gene sequence: CDR1 KGHSH, CDR2 LQKENI. V was cut by 2 bases and J by 3 bases, with 5 bases left in between. The CDR3 DNA sequence: TGTGCCAGCTCACCAGGGTACAATCAGCCCCAGCATTTT. Translation gives CASSPGYNQPQHF.

This chain links TRBV6-1 with TRBJ1-5, with D uncertain. Germline lookup yields CDR1 MNHNS and CDR2 SASEGT. CDR3 length equals 17 residues. Trimming cost V 0 bases and J 0 bases, with 12 bases left between them. In nucleotides, the CDR3 is TGTGCCAGCAGTGAAGCGCGCCAGAGCTTTAGCAATCAGCCCCAGCATTTT. This encodes CASSEARQSFSNQPQHF.

The V and J genes are TRBV6-5 and TRBJ2-7; D may be TRBD1 or TRBD2 (5 bases each). Germline V gene lookup returns CDR1 MNHEY and CDR2 SVGAGI. The CDR3 has 15 residues. Trimming removed 2 bases from V and 0 bases from J, with 11 bases in between. CDR3 amino acids: CASSYRAGSSYEQYV. The CDR3 DNA reads as TGTGCCAGCAGTTACCGGGCAGGGAGCTCCTACGAGCAGTACGTC.

V is TRBV5-1 and J is TRBJ2-1, with 16 positions matching TRBD2. CDR3 length: 19 residues. Per germline, CDR1 SGHRS and CDR2 YFSETQ. With V trimmed by 0 bases and J by 6 bases, 9 bases remained unmatched. The CDR3 region is CASSLAGTSGRATPNEQFF. The DNA for the CDR3 is TGCGCCAGCAGCTTGGCCGGGACTAGCGGGAGGGCGACCCCCAATGAGCAGTTCTTC.